The T cell receptor beta chain described here comes from a study of T cell repertoires in cytomegalovirus infection. Looking at the study overall: Matching HLA type, along with CMV infection, was indicated by public TCR beta signatures.

Findings and limits, study-wide: The cumulative frequency of public TCR beta families identified carriers of CMV plus the relevant HLA.

Germline assignment: CDR1 MDHEN and CDR2 SYDVKM. Trimming pared 3 bases from V and 7 bases from J, leaving 7 bases between. The CDR3 totals 12 residues. TCRdb itself ran the reads through MiXCR, one entry per CDR3 protein. The table lists hundreds of thousands of distinct CDR3 sequences, about a third of them singletons. As regards this clonotype: Its antigen is still unknown.

The sample was PBMCs. The TCR originated in a human donor in good health (CMV status not recorded). Some clones in this sample may be carry-over from other donors' samples. The chain employs TRBV28 and TRBJ2-1; no clear D gene. CDR3 DNA sequence: TGTGCCAGCAGTTTCCGGTGGAATGAGCAGTTCTTC. Amino acid sequence: CASSFRWNEQFF. The whole variable domain, remainder taken from reference TRBV28 and TRBJ2-1, is DVKVTQSSRYLVKRTGEKVFLECVQDMDHENMFWYRQDPGLGLRLIYFSYDVKMKEKGDIPEGYSVSREKKERFSLILESASTNQTSMYLCASSFRWNEQFFGPGTRLTVL.